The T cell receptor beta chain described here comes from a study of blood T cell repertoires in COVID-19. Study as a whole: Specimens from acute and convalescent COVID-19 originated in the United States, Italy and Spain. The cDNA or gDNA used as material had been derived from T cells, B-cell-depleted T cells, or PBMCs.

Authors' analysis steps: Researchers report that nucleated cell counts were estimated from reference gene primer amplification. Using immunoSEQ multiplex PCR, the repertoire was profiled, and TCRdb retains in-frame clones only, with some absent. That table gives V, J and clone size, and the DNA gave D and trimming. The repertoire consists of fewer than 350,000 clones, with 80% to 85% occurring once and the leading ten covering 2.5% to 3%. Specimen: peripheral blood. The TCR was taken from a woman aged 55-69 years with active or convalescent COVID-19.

The CDR3 here is CSASQGSDGYTF. CDR3 in DNA: TGCAGTGCTAGTCAGGGATCAGATGGCTACACCTTC. The chain links TRBV20-1 to TRBJ1-2; D possibly corresponds to TRBD1 (5 bases). Trimming took off 3 bases at V and 6 bases at J, with 11 bases between the two ends. This CDR3 is built from 12 residues. The germline CDR1 and CDR2 sequences are DFQATT and SNEGSKA (reference sequence).